The 29 T cell receptor beta chains listed next were all sequenced from one sample in a study of cytomegalovirus exposure and HLA in healthy donors. PCR was performed using 60 Vbeta and 13 Jbeta primers. Repertoires were generated with immunoSEQ multiplex PCR, while TCRdb's copy carries only in-frame clones and drops some. The sample lists approximately 150,000 clones; roughly four fifths were seen once. Sample: PBMCs. The receptors originated from a man aged 50 to 60 in good health and CMV-seropositive.

Remarks on this clone: This sample includes further DNA sequences coding for the same CDR3. The V gene is TRBV29-1, the J gene TRBJ2-7, with 7 bases fitting TRBD2. V lost 6 bases to trimming and J lost 4 bases; unmatched junction nucleotides: 12. The CDR3 has 14 amino acids. Germline V lookup: CDR1 SQVTM, CDR2 ANQGSEA. The CDR3: CSVTKSGTLYEQYF. DNA of the CDR3: TGCAGCGTAACCAAAAGCGGGACGCTATACGAGCAGTACTTC.

In its sample, this clone was seen a few times. The chain combines TRBV5-1 with TRBJ2-7; 9 bases are a match to TRBD2. This CDR3 contains 14 residues. V was pared by 4 bases and J by 3 bases, with 5 bases of the junction left unmatched. The germline V gene has CDR1 SGHRS and CDR2 YFSETQ. CDR3 coding DNA: TGCGCCAGCAGCCTACGGACTAGCGACTACGAGCAGTACTTC. Its protein product is CASSLRTSDYEQYF.

The rearrangement uses TRBV27 and TRBJ2-1; 11 nucleotides agree with TRBD2. CDR1 MNHEY and CDR2 SMNVEV come from the germline V gene (reference sequence). The CDR3 has 18 residues. The V segment lost 7 bases and the J segment 0 bases; nucleotides outside the gene matches: 11. CDR3 nucleotide sequence: TGTGCCAGCATCTTAAGGGCTAGCGGGGGGAGCTCCTACAATGAGCAGTTCTTC. This encodes CASILRASGGSSYNEQFF.

CDR3 coding DNA: TGTGCCAGCAGCCAAGCCGGGACTAGCGTAGATACGCAGTATTTT. It encodes CASSQAGTSVDTQYF. This rearrangement joins TRBV14 to TRBJ2-3; 10 bases map to TRBD2. CDR1 and CDR2 from the germline V gene are SGHDN and FVKESK. The CDR3 loop spans 15 amino acids. Trimming took 1 base from V and 5 from J; bases not matched to a gene: 3.

This clone has a single count. The chain carries TRBV18 and TRBJ2-7, with 8 bases aligning to TRBD1. Unmatched junction bases numbered 3, after V lost 3 bases and J lost 2 bases. This CDR3 region has 14 residues. Germline V gene data show CDR1 as KGHSH and CDR2 as LQKENI. The CDR3 region has the DNA TGTGCCAGCTCACCCCCGACAGGGGCCTACGAGCAGTACTTC. It translates to CASSPPTGAYEQYF.

CDR3 sequence (DNA): TGCAGCGTACAGGTGCCAGCCTCCTACGAGCAGTACTTC. Its protein product is CSVQVPASYEQYF. The V and J genes are TRBV29-1 and TRBJ2-7, with D maybe TRBD1 (5 bases). The CDR3 runs to 13 residues. CDR1 is SQVTM, CDR2 ANQGSEA, per germline. V shed 6 bases and J shed 0 bases, with 12 bases lying between them.

The chain combines TRBV7-2 with TRBJ2-1; D is possibly TRBD2 (6 bases). Germline CDR1 SGHTA, CDR2 FQGNSA. CDR3 length: 15 amino acids. V was trimmed by 6 bases and J by 7 bases, leaving 19 bases between them. CDR3 sequence reads: CASRSAGRPINEQFF. The CDR3 coding sequence is TGTGCCAGCAGATCCGCGGGACGGCCCATTAATGAGCAGTTCTTC.

The chain has TRBV6-5 and TRBJ1-1, with D possibly TRBD1 on 5 matching bases. The CDR3 has 14 amino acids. Germline assignment: CDR1 MNHEY and CDR2 SVGAGI. V shed 2 bases and J shed 8 bases, with 15 bases lying between them. The CDR3 sequence: CASSYTRVGLEAFF. The CDR3, as DNA: TGTGCCAGCAGTTACACCAGGGTGGGATTAGAAGCTTTCTTT.

V is TRBV5-1 and J is TRBJ2-5; 9 nucleotides agree with TRBD1. The CDR3 runs 14 residues. Germline CDR1 SGHRS, CDR2 YFSETQ. V dropped 4 bases and J dropped 3; count of bases not matched to a gene: 4. The CDR3 sequence is CASSMGQGEETQYF. DNA of the CDR3: TGCGCCAGCAGCATGGGACAGGGAGAAGAGACCCAGTACTTC.

This clone has a single count. J is TRBJ2-1 and V is TRBV13, with D perhaps matching TRBD2 (6 bases). CDR1 and CDR2 from the germline V gene are PRHDT and FYEKMQ (reference sequence). The CDR3 has 17 residues. Trimming cost V 2 bases and J 7 bases, with 21 bases left between them. In DNA, the CDR3 is TGTGCCAGCAGCTTATTTAGCGGATGGGATGGCGTTAATGAGCAGTTCTTC. It codes for CASSLFSGWDGVNEQFF.

Only one count was recorded for this clone. The chain has TRBV9 and TRBJ2-3; D is perhaps TRBD1 (6 bases). The germline gives CDR1 SGDLS, CDR2 YYNGEE. The CDR3 runs 13 residues. The ends were cut back, 4 bases at V and 4 bases at J, with 10 bases in the middle. CDR3 protein: CASSPPGADTQYF. DNA of the CDR3: TGTGCCAGCAGCCCCCCAGGGGCAGATACGCAGTATTTT.

The rearrangement links TRBV9 to TRBJ2-5; the D gene is possibly TRBD2 (7 bases). V dropped 0 bases and J dropped 4 bases, with 10 bases sitting between them. There are 14 residues in the CDR3. Germline values: CDR1 SGDLS, CDR2 YYNGEE. The CDR3 DNA follows: TGTGCCAGCAGCGTAGAAGGGGGGGGAGAGACCCAGTACTTC. Protein product: CASSVEGGGETQYF.

The gene calls are TRBV7-9 and TRBJ2-1; tentative D call: TRBD1 (5 bases). CDR1 and CDR2 (germline): SEHNR, FQNEAQ (reference sequence). V lost 0 bases to trimming and J lost 4 bases, with 10 bases between them. The CDR3 runs 15 residues. CDR3 DNA sequence: TGTGCCAGCAGCTTAGCTAGGACAAATTACAATGAGCAGTTCTTC. This gives the protein CASSLARTNYNEQFF.

This chain uses TRBV18 with TRBJ2-1, with a weak D call TRBD2 (5 bases). The CDR3 spans 15 residues. V was trimmed by 2 bases and J by 2 bases, leaving 10 bases between them. Germline V lookup: CDR1 KGHSH, CDR2 LQKENI. The CDR3 region is CASSPIASPYNEQFF. DNA for the CDR3: TGTGCCAGCTCACCAATAGCGAGCCCCTACAATGAGCAGTTCTTC.

The rearrangement uses TRBV28 and TRBJ1-6, with a weak D call TRBD1 (5 bases). The CDR3 covers 16 residues. CDR1 and CDR2 from the germline V gene are MDHEN and SYDVKM. V lost 2 bases, J lost 4 bases, and 12 bases lay in between. This CDR3 is CASSLDSLSYNSPLHF. The CDR3 DNA follows: TGTGCCAGCAGTTTAGACAGCCTAAGTTATAATTCACCCCTCCACTTT.

The chain joins TRBV5-5 to TRBJ2-7; D might be TRBD1 (6 bases). Trimming stripped 3 bases from V and 3 bases from J, with 13 bases between. The CDR3 spans 14 residues. Germline lookup yields CDR1 SGHKS and CDR2 YYEKEE (reference sequence). CDR3 nucleotide sequence: TGTGCCAGCAGCTATATAACACAGGGCTACGAGCAGTACTTC. It codes for CASSYITQGYEQYF.

The rearrangement joins TRBV29-1 to TRBJ1-1; 12 bases align to TRBD1. This CDR3 comprises 16 residues. The J segment lost 3 bases and the V segment lost 1 base, leaving 6 bases of the junction unmatched. CDR1 is SQVTM and CDR2 is ANQGSEA in the germline V gene. The chain's CDR3 is CSVEGGTGGLDTEAFF. DNA for the CDR3: TGCAGCGTTGAAGGAGGGACAGGGGGCTTGGACACTGAAGCTTTCTTT.

The chain is built from TRBV28 and TRBJ2-5, with D possibly matching TRBD1 (6 bases). The CDR3 totals 19 residues. Germline CDR1 reads MDHEN; CDR2 reads SYDVKM. Trimming removed 5 bases at V and 5 bases at J, with 30 bases between. In nucleotides, the CDR3 is TGTGCCAGCAGTACATACCGACTCATCTCGGGACAACCATTGGAGACCCAGTACTTC. This encodes CASSTYRLISGQPLETQYF. Full variable domain (missing parts from reference TRBV28 and TRBJ2-5): DVKVTQSSRYLVKRTGEKVFLECVQDMDHENMFWYRQDPGLGLRLIYFSYDVKMKEKGDIPEGYSVSREKKERFSLILESASTNQTSMYLCASSTYRLISGQPLETQYFGPGTRLLVL.

The rearrangement uses TRBV11-2 and TRBJ1-3; tentative D call: TRBD1 (5 bases). CDR1 and CDR2 (germline): SGHAT, FQNNGV. The V gene lost 2 bases and the J gene lost 1 base, with 15 bases spanning the gap. The CDR3 is 17 residues long. CDR3 amino acids: CASSLLWQGRSGNTIYF. The CDR3 bases are TGTGCCAGCAGCTTACTATGGCAGGGCCGATCTGGAAACACCATATATTTT.

The chain uses TRBV19 and TRBJ1-4; perhaps TRBD1 as D (5 bases). CDR1 and CDR2 (germline): LNHDA, SQIVND (reference sequence). The CDR3 has 14 residues. The ends were cut back, 7 bases at V and 4 bases at J, with 13 bases in the middle. The CDR3 DNA reads TGTGCCAGTACAGGGCCAGCCAATAATGAAAAACTGTTTTTT. Amino acid sequence: CASTGPANNEKLFF.

The CDR3 DNA follows: TGTGCCAGCAGCCTCTCAAACAACTACGAGCAGTACTTC. This gives the protein CASSLSNNYEQYF. The chain combines TRBV5-4 with TRBJ2-7; D is uncertain. The CDR3 is 13 residues long. The germline V and J ends were trimmed by 4 bases and 3 bases, with 11 bases remaining between them. Looked up from germline, CDR1 is SGHNT and CDR2 is YYREEE (reference sequence). Full variable domain (missing parts from reference TRBV5-4 and TRBJ2-7): ETGVTQSPTHLIKTRGQQVTLRCSSQSGHNTVSWYQQALGQGPQFIFQYYREEENGRGNFPPRFSGLQFPNYSSELNVNALELDDSALYLCASSLSNNYEQYFGPGTRLTVT.

The CDR3 sequence is CASSLQGAPNTEAFF. For the CDR3, the DNA is TGCGCCAGCAGCTTGCAGGGGGCCCCGAACACTGAAGCTTTCTTT. The V and J genes are TRBV5-1 and TRBJ1-1; TRBD1 agrees at 8 bases. The CDR3 is made up of 15 amino acids. Trimming cost V 1 base and J 1 base; bases outside gene matches: 3. Germline V gives CDR1 SGHRS, CDR2 YFSETQ.

The chain uses TRBV2 and TRBJ2-3; 7 nucleotides agree with TRBD2. The V and J ends lost 3 bases and 3 bases, in that order; junction bases with no gene match: 9. CDR1 is SNHLY, CDR2 FYNNEI, per germline. CDR3 length: 16 residues. Here the CDR3 DNA reads TGTGCCAGCAGTGAGTTAGCGGGCGGGGAGACAGATACGCAGTATTTT. It is translated as CASSELAGGETDTQYF.

J is TRBJ1-6 and V is TRBV28, with 7 bases identical to TRBD1. CDR1 MDHEN and CDR2 SYDVKM come from the germline V gene. This CDR3 spans 14 amino acids. V lost 5 bases, J lost 10 bases, and 8 bases stayed unmatched. CDR3 protein: CASSLGGWVSPLHF. DNA for the CDR3: TGTGCCAGCAGTCTAGGGGGCTGGGTGTCACCCCTCCACTTT.

The chain recombines TRBV9 with TRBJ2-3; 12 bases match TRBD2. Germline V lookup: CDR1 SGDLS, CDR2 YYNGEE. The CDR3 extends over 16 amino acids. V lost 0 bases, J lost 8 bases, and 7 bases stayed unmatched. DNA for the CDR3: TGTGCCAGCAGCGTAGCGTCGCCTAGCGGGGGGGCTACGCAGTATTTT. Its translation is CASSVASPSGGATQYF.

The J gene is TRBJ2-2, the V gene TRBV7-6, with 11 bases lining up with TRBD2. Germline lookup yields CDR1 SGHVS and CDR2 FNYEAQ. Trimming cost V 1 base and J 0 bases; bases outside gene matches: 1. The CDR3 extends over 17 amino acids. The DNA of the CDR3 is TGTGCCAGCAGCTTAGGACTAGCGGGGACGAACACCGGGGAGCTGTTTTTT. Protein: CASSLGLAGTNTGELFF.

V usage is TRBV20-1 and J usage is TRBJ2-1; the D is unclear. The germline V and J ends were trimmed by 5 bases and 4 bases, with 6 bases remaining between them. Germline V CDR1 and CDR2: DFQATT, SNEGSKA (reference sequence). This CDR3 has 11 residues. The CDR3 here is CSAPQYNEQFF. CDR3 DNA sequence: TGCAGTGCTCCACAGTACAATGAGCAGTTCTTC.

V is TRBV30 and J is TRBJ1-1; 8 bases are shared with TRBD1. This CDR3 has 13 residues. With V trimmed by 4 bases and J by 4 bases, 5 bases remained unmatched. Germline V gene lookup returns CDR1 GTSNPN and CDR2 SVGIG (reference sequence). In DNA form, the CDR3 reads TGTGCCTGGACCATTACAGGGGGCACTGAAGCTTTCTTT. Its translation is CAWTITGGTEAFF.

The chain joins TRBV6-4 to TRBJ2-3; D is unclear. Germline CDR1 and CDR2: MRHNA and SNTAGT. Deletions cut 3 bases from V and 2 bases from J, with 6 bases between. The CDR3 runs 13 residues. The CDR3, as DNA: TGTGCCAGCAGTGAAGCCACCACAGATACGCAGTATTTT. Amino acid sequence: CASSEATTDTQYF.